This TCR beta chain was obtained from a study of blood T cells in healthy people across ages (dated by TCRdb to 2015 to 2017). Concerning the study at large: Template switching captured roughly one uniquely barcoded TCR beta cDNA molecule per two T cells in model experiments. To track age-related changes in TCR beta repertoire diversity, the study relied on deep sequencing normalized with unique cDNA molecular identifiers. Donors were grouped into four age groups: young (average approximately 16 years), middle-aged (39), aged (about 60) and long-lived (just over 80). To avoid experimental bias, donors of different ages were spread randomly across the sequencing lanes. For two donors (one aged 18 to 29 and one aged 80 or older), the study analyzed two additional independent replicas of 1 million unique cDNA reads from the same blood draw.

Of note for this clonotype: Which antigen it targets is not known. The input lacks base qualities; no much larger clone sits a single base away.

Paper-wide results and their limitations: Because profiling used bulk unsorted PBMCs, naive and antigen-experienced compartments could not be compared conclusively. A strong correlation was found between observed TCR beta diversity and the percentage of naive T cells measured by flow cytometry. The CMV infection status of donors was not known, potentially confounding age-related changes in expanded clonotypes. Compared with the aged group, the long-lived group had more naive CD4+ T cells, fewer expanded clones and increased TCR diversity, suggesting age selection. Estimates of total diversity based on one million sequenced T cells were regarded as lower bounds and as underestimates. As age increased, observed TCR beta diversity per million T cells dropped in a roughly linear way, and a significant reduction was already evident by age about 40.

The approximately 41 donors, aged about 6 to 95 years, were systemically healthy Caucasian individuals from Russia. Each donor gave approximately 10 milliliters of peripheral blood, collected into EDTA-treated Vacutainer tubes. Ficoll-Paque density-gradient centrifugation was used to isolate PBMCs, with at least 6 million per sample. Total RNA, at least 5 micrograms per sample, was extracted from PBMCs with Trizol reagent. For every donor, an aliquot of PBMCs went through flow cytometry to measure the percentages of naive CD45RAhigh/CD27high T cells. The method behind the library was 5' RACE. Sequenced using an Illumina HiSeq 2500. A second PCR of 7 to 11 cycles was run with a J-beta primer mix and a sample-barcoded 5' primer. A template-switch 5' adaptor carrying 12 random nucleotides introduced a unique molecular identifier onto each TCR beta cDNA molecule. Each sample yielded at least 2.5 million CDR3-containing paired-end reads. All of the RNA was converted into first-strand cDNA using the Mint cDNA synthesis kit, with a TRBC-specific oligonucleotide serving as the primer. Following uracil-DNA glycosylase treatment, all cDNA underwent a first 18-cycle PCR with the universal primers M1SS and BC2_uni_R. The paper's processing steps were these. Each sample was normalized by randomly selecting 1 million high-quality reads, each carrying a distinct molecular identifier. Reads sharing molecular identifiers were discarded rather than binned into consensus sequences. MiTCR, set to a Q25 quality threshold and the strictest error-elimination algorithm, was used for CDR3 identification, clonotype clustering and error correction. A nonparametric unseen species model with Euler transformation was used to estimate lower-bound total TCR beta diversity. TCRdb reprocessing: public reads trimmed at Q25 with fastp, clones called with MiXCR, in-frame beta chains kept. CDR3 protein duplicates are merged, each entry listing the most common genes and DNA. These V and J calls are TCRdb output, not the study's own analysis. The sample profile shows about 730,000 distinct CDR3 sequences; 40% to 45% of them were found once. Jointly, the top ten make up 20% of the sample.

The CDR3 goes from the cysteine to the phenylalanine over 12 residues. Only the CDR3 DNA is retained, 36 bases long and in frame from the first base. The germline V gene (reference sequence) gives CDR1 as DFQATT and CDR2 as SNEGSKA. The germline ends are 8 bases apart after V is trimmed by 2 bases and J by 4 bases. The origin of this receptor is an older woman in good health. Sample: blood. The sequence is built from TRBV20-1 and TRBJ1-1, and possibly TRBD1, on 6 matching bases. The DNA is TGCAGTGCTAGAAAGGGGGGCACTGAAGCTTTCTTT. Its protein product is CSARKGGTEAFF.